This T cell receptor beta chain was obtained from a study of control samples from healthy donors and cancer patients. Produced via immunoSEQ multiplex PCR; TCRdb's table is partial and in-frame only. The table lists about 170,000 clones, around 88% of them singletons. CDR3 length equals 14 residues. Sample: blood. The receptor comes from a woman in her 30s in good health. The chain carries TRBV12-2 and TRBJ2-1; the table's D call TRBD1 went unverified against the DNA. TRBV12-2 is assigned pseudogene status. CDR3 sequence (DNA): TGTGCAAGTCGCTTAGAGTGCAGGATCAATGAGCAGTTCTTC. It translates to CASRLECRINEQFF.